These 8 T cell receptor beta chains were sequenced from one sample in a study of tissue T cells after allogeneic stem cell transplantation. Measured with immunoSEQ multiplex PCR; TCRdb has only the in-frame clones, and not every one. The sample gives around 9,000 clones, over 35% of which show up once; around 2.2% is in the top ten. The time point: mouse harvest day 7 after allogeneic transplant. Each mouse received 10^7 T-cell-depleted marrow cells plus 10^6 splenic CD5+ T cells by tail vein. The sample consisted of skin. Receptors originate from a female BALB/c mouse given C57BL/6 T cells with graft-versus-host disease after an allogeneic hematopoietic cell transplant.

This clone has only a few counts. Genes here carry mouse names. The read falls 1 residue short of the CDR3 end, and the missing part is taken from the germline J gene. The chain couples TRBV1 to TRBJ1-4, with D possibly TRBD1 on 5 matching bases. CDR3 length: 15 residues. The germline V gene encodes CDR1 NSQYPW and CDR2 LRSPGD (reference sequence). The V and J ends lost 0 bases and 7 bases respectively, with 12 bases between them. CDR3: CTCSAERGGGERLFF. The sequenced part of the CDR3 DNA is TGCACCTGCAGTGCAGAGAGGGGAGGTGGCGAAAGATTATTT.

Comment on this clone: Gene names and germline match the mouse. The sequenced fragment ends 1 residue before the CDR3 boundary, so the rest is inferred from the germline J gene. The chain carries TRBV26 and TRBJ2-3, with 7 bases lining up with TRBD1. The length of the CDR3 is 15 residues. CDR1 and CDR2 from the germline V gene are KGHPV and FQNQEV (reference sequence). V lost 4 bases, J lost 0 bases, and 4 bases stayed unmatched. The CDR3 loop reads CASSRDSASAETLYF. Partial CDR3 DNA: TGTGCCAGCAGTCGGGACAGCGCTAGTGCAGAAACGCTGTAT.

Of note for this clone: The gene names here belong to mouse. From the germline J gene comes the end of the CDR3, since the read stops 1 residue before it. The J gene is TRBJ1-1, the V gene TRBV15; D may be TRBD1 (5 bases). The germline V gene has CDR1 SGHND and CDR2 FRSKSL. CDR3 length: 14 amino acids. V was cut by 1 base and J by 0 bases, with 6 bases left in between. The CDR3 bases that were read are TGTGCCAGCAGTTTAGGGACAACAAACACAGAAGTCTTC. This codes for CASSLGTTNTEVF. Given in full, the CDR3 is CASSLGTTNTEVFF.

As regards this clone: The listed genes are named as in mouse. The read ends 1 residue shy of where the CDR3 ends; the end is completed using the germline J gene. The V call is TRBV12-1, the J call TRBJ1-3; TRBD1 aligns across 7 bases. The CDR3 extends over 14 amino acids. V lost 0 bases, J lost 2 bases, and 0 bases stayed unmatched. Looked up from germline, CDR1 is SGHSN and CDR2 is HYEKVE. The CDR3 protein is CASSLGTAGNTLYF. CDR3 bases read: TGTGCCAGCTCTCTCGGGACAGCTGGAAATACGCTCTAT.

This clone is judged medium-sized. Gene names denote mouse genes. The read comes to an end 1 residue before the CDR3 does, leaving the germline J gene to fill in the end. The chain employs TRBV19 and TRBJ2-1, with 8 bases fitting TRBD2. CDR3 length: 14 amino acids. Germline lookup yields CDR1 FNHDT and CDR2 SITEND (reference sequence). V lost 2 bases and J lost 6; bases outside the gene matches: 4. CDR3 DNA (partial): TGTGCCAGCAGTATGGGGGGGCGCTTTGCTGAGCAGTTC. Translating it yields CASSMGGRFAEQF. The full CDR3 is CASSMGGRFAEQFF.

As regards this clone: Gene names follow the mouse nomenclature. The observed sequence ends 1 residue before the CDR3 terminus, with the missing tail filled in from the germline J gene. The chain is built from TRBV26 and TRBJ1-1; D perhaps matches TRBD1 (6 bases). Trimming removed 2 bases at V and 5 bases at J, with 9 bases between. The CDR3 is 13 residues long. Germline V CDR1 and CDR2: KGHPV, FQNQEV (reference sequence). The CDR3 bases that were read are TGTGCCAGCAGTCTGAACAGGGAGACAGAAGTCTTC. Translation: CASSLNRETEVF. The whole CDR3 sequence reads CASSLNRETEVFF.

In this sample, this clone turned up a few times. The gene symbols are mouse symbols. The read finishes 1 residue shy of the CDR3 end, and the germline J gene is used to complete it. V usage is TRBV23 and J usage is TRBJ2-2; the table's D call, TRBD1, was not checked against the DNA. CDR3 length: 15 amino acids. In germline, CDR1 is KGHTA, CDR2 FQNQQP. The CDR3 sequence: CSSSHGTTNTGQLYF. The part of the CDR3 DNA that was read is TGCTCCAGCAGTCACGGGACAACAAACACCGGGCAGCTCTAC.

In this sample, this clone turned up a few times. Mouse gene names apply. The CDR3 end is not reached by the read, which stops 1 residue before it; the germline J gene fills it in. This sequence joins TRBV3 and TRBJ2-4; TRBD2 matches at 7 bases. With V trimmed by 5 bases and J by 3 bases, 5 bases remained unmatched. CDR1 is SNHLY, CDR2 FYNGKV, per germline (reference sequence). There are 14 residues in the CDR3. The CDR3 is CASSAGGGQNTLYF. The part of the CDR3 DNA that was read is TGTGCCAGCAGCGCTGGGGGAGGGCAAAACACCTTGTAC. The variable domain in full, completed from reference TRBV3 and TRBJ2-4, reads GPKVLQIPSHQIIDMGQMVTLNCDPVSNHLYFYWYKQILGQQMEFLVNFYNGKVMEKSKLFKDQFSVERPDGSYFTLKIQPTALEDSAVYFCASSAGGGQNTLYFGAGTRLSVL.